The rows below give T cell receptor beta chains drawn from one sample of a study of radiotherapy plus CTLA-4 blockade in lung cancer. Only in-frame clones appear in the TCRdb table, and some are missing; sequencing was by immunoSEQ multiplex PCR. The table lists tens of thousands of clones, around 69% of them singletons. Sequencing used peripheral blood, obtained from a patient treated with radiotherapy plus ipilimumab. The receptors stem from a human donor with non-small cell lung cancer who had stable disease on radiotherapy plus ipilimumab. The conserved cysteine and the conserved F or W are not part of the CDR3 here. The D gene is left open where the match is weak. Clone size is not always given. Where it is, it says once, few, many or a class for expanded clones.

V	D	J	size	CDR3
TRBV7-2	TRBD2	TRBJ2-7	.	ASSLGTSGGAYGQY
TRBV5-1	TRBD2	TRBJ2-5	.	ASNEGLAERETQY
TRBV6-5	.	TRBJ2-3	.	ASSYSGNTDTQY
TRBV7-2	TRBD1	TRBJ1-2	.	ASSQQGKSYT
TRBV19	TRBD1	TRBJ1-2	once	ASSPSPPTGVYGYT
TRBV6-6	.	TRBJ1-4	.	ASSYLGTKLF
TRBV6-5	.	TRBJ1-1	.	ASSDDWGDTEAF
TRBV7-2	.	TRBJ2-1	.	ASSLVTGLNEQF
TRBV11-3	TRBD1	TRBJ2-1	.	ASSLVGQGFYEQF
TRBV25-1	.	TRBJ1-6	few	ASSESKGNSPLH
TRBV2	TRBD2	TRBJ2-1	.	ASSEATLAGGRHNEQF
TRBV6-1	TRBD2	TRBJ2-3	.	ASSEAGGYSTDTQY
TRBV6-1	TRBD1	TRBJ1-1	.	ASSEMGTAEDTEAF
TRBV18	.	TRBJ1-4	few	ASSPPGSTTNEKLF
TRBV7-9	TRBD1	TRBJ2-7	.	ASSPYLGQGAKNEQY
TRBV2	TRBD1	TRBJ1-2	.	ASSTQGAQGGYT
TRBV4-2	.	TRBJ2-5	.	ASSQDQTETQY
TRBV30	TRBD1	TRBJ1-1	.	AWIRQGVSEAF
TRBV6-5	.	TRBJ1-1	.	ASSYSGQGAF
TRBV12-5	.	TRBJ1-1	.	ASGPYRVNTEAF
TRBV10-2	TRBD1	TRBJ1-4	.	ASSGWTGGDEKLF
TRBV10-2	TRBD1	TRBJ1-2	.	ASSRDREGYT
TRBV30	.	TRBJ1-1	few	AWSTSRNTEAF
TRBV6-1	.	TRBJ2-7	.	ASSERYFYEQY
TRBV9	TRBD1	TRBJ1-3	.	ASSAVTGGGNTIY
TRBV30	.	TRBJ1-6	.	AWSGGVSYSPLH
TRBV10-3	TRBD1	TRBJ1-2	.	AINAGDRGNGYT
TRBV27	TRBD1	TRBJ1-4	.	ASSVAGTGDEKLF
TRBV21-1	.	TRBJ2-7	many	ASSKRGCGGYEQY
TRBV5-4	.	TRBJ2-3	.	ASSYTDTQY
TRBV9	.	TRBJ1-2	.	ASSSPGTYGYT
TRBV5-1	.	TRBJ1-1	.	ASSLQGGSTEAF
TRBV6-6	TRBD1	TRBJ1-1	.	ASIPAGGTAEAF
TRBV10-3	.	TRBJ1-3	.	AISRSGNTIY
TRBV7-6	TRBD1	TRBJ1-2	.	ASSFGEGALGYT
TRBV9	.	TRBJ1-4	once	ASSVAQDYNEKLF
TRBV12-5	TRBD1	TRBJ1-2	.	ASGLLHDRGYGYT
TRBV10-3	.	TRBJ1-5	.	ATAPGADSNQPQH